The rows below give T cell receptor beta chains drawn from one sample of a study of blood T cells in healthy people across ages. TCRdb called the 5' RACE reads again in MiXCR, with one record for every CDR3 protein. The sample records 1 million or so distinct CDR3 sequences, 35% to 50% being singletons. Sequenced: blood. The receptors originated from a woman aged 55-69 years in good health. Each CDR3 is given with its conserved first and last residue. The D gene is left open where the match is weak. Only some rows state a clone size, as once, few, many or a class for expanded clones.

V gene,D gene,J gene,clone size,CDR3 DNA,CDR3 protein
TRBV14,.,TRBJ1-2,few,TGTGCCAGCAGCCAGGACACGTTCTATGGCTACACCTTC,CASSQDTFYGYTF
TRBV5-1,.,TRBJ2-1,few,TGCGCCAGCAGCTTGGGATCCCGAGGTAGCGATGAGCAGTTCTTC,CASSLGSRGSDEQFF
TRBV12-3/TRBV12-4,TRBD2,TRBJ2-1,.,TGTGCCAGCCTGGGACTAGCGGGCGATGAGCAGTTCTTC,CASLGLAGDEQFF
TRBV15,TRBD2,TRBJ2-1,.,TGTGCCACCAGCAGAGAAGGGAGGGGTCCGGGCAATGAGCAGTTCTTC,CATSREGRGPGNEQFF
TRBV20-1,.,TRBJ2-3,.,TGCAGTGCTAGAGTACTAGTGGGGGATACGCAGTATTTT,CSARVLVGDTQYF
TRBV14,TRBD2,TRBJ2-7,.,TGTGCCAGCAGCCAAGGACTAGCGTCAGGTGAGCAGTACTTC,CASSQGLASGEQYF
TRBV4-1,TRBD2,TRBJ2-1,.,TGCGCCAGCAGCCAAGGGTCTAGCGGGGGGGCCTACAATGAGCAGTTCTTC,CASSQGSSGGAYNEQFF
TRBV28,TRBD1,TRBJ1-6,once,TGTGCCAGAAACGACAGGGCCGATAATTCACCCCTCCACTTT,CARNDRADNSPLHF
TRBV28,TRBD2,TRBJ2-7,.,TGTGCCAGCAGTTTACTAGCGGAAATGGGCGAGCAGTACTTC,CASSLLAEMGEQYF
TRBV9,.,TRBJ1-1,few,TGTGCCAGCAGCAGAGCCATGAACACTGAAGCTTTCTTT,CASSRAMNTEAFF
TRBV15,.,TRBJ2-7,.,TGTGCCACCAGCAGAGGAACGACAGAGTACTCCGAGCAGTACTTC,CATSRGTTEYSEQYF
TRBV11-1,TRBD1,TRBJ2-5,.,TGTGCCAGCAGCTCCCGGACAGGAGCACTTCAAGAGACCCAGTACTTC,CASSSRTGALQETQYF
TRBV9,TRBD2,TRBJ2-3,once,TGTGCCAGCAGCCCCCGGTCGGCGGGAGCCACAGATACGCAGTATTTT,CASSPRSAGATDTQYF
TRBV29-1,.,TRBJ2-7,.,TGCAGCGGGGGGATGTGGAGCAATGAGCAGTACTTC,CSGGMWSNEQYF
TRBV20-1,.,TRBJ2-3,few,TGCAGTGCTAGAGATGTGTCGGCAGATACGCAGTATTTT,CSARDVSADTQYF
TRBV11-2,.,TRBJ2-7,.,TGTGCCAGCAGCTTAACCCAGGGACACGAGCAGTACTTC,CASSLTQGHEQYF
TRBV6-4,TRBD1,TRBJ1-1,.,TGTGCCAGCAGTGCCTTCCCCGTCGGGACAGGGGGCACTGAAGCTTTCTTT,CASSAFPVGTGGTEAFF
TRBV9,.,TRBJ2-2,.,TGTGCCAGCAGCTTTAAACAGGGAACCAGGGACACCGGGGAGCTGTTTTTT,CASSFKQGTRDTGELFF
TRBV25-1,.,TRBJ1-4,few,TGTGCCAGCAGTGAACGGCCCCTTGGTGAAAAACTGTTTTTT,CASSERPLGEKLFF
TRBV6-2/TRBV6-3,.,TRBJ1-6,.,TGTGCCAGCAGCGCGGGACGGGGGTTCAATTCACCCCTCCACTTT,CASSAGRGFNSPLHF
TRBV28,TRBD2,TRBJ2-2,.,TGTGCCAGCAGGCTGACTAGCGGAAACACCGGGGAGCTGTTTTTT,CASRLTSGNTGELFF
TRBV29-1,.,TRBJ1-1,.,TGCAGCGTTGAAGATCCGGGACAAGAAGCTTTCTTT,CSVEDPGQEAFF
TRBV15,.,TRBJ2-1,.,TGTGCCAGCGGCTCTGATACCAATGAGCAGTTCTTC,CASGSDTNEQFF
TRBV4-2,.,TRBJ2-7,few,TGTGCCAGCAGCCAAGAGAGAGCCGGGGTTTCCTACGAGCAGTACTTC,CASSQERAGVSYEQYF
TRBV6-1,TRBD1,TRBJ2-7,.,TGTGCCAGCAGTGACCGGGACAGGGACTCCTACGAGCAGTACTTC,CASSDRDRDSYEQYF
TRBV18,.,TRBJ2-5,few,TGTGCCAGCTCACCAGGCTTCGAAGAGACCCAGTACTTC,CASSPGFEETQYF
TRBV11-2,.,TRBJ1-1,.,TGTGCCAGCAGGAGAGAAATGAACACTGAAGCTTTCTTT,CASRREMNTEAFF
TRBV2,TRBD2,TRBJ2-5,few,TGTGCCAGCTCATGGGGGGAGGGGACCCAGTACTTC,CASSWGEGTQYF
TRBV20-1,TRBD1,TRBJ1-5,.,TGCAGTGCCATAACCCGGACAGGGGTAAATCAGCCCCAGCATTTT,CSAITRTGVNQPQHF
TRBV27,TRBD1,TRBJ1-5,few,TGTGCCAGCAGTTCTAACAGGGGCTATCAGCCCCAGCATTTT,CASSSNRGYQPQHF
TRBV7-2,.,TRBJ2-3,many,TGTGCCAGCAGCTTAGCAGCCACTAGCACAGATACGCAGTATTTT,CASSLAATSTDTQYF
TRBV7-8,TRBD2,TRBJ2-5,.,TGTGCCAGCAGCTTAGGTATTTTAGCGGGAGAGACCCAGTACTTC,CASSLGILAGETQYF
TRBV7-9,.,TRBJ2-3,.,TGTGCCAGCAGCTTATGGCGGAGGGAGGATACGCAGTATTTT,CASSLWRREDTQYF
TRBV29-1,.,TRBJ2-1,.,TGCAGCGTTGACGGGAGGGGGCTGGGGGAGACCCAGTTCTTC,CSVDGRGLGETQFF
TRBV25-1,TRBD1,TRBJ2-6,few,TGTGCCAGCAGTGGCCGGACAGGGCTCTCTGGGGCCAACGTCCTGACTTTC,CASSGRTGLSGANVLTF
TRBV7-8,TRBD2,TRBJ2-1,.,TGTGCCAGCAGATCGAGGACTAGCGGGGGTGCGGAGCAGTTCTTC,CASRSRTSGGAEQFF
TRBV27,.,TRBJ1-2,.,TGTGCCAGCAGAGCCTCAGGGAGGTCTAACTATGGCTACACCTTC,CASRASGRSNYGYTF
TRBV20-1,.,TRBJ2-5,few,TGCAGTGCTAGAGACTACCAGGGTTTTCAAGAGACCCAGTACTTC,CSARDYQGFQETQYF
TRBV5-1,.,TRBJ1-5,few,TGCGCCAGCAGCTTGGGACATCCCACCAACCCGAATCAGCCCCAGCATTTT,CASSLGHPTNPNQPQHF
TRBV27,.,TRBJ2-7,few,TGTGCCAGCAGTTTATACACACCCCTTGAGGGGTACGAGCAGTACTTC,CASSLYTPLEGYEQYF
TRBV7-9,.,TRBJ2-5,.,TGTGCCAGCAGCGCACCGGAGGTGGGTCCGCAAGAGACCCAGTACTTC,CASSAPEVGPQETQYF